The 29 T cell receptor beta chains below were found in one sample sequenced in a study of T cells in women clearing cervical HPV infection. Profiling relied on immunoSEQ multiplex PCR, and the TCRdb table lists in-frame clones only, not all of them. The table for this sample gives 45,000 to 55,000 clones. The sample was blood buffy coat. These receptors were collected from a woman between 18 and 70 years old with a cervical HPV16 infection that either progressed to CIN3+ or cleared (not recorded which).

On this clone: The junction differs from germline at one of its ends, possibly a read error. The read comes to an end 3 residues before the CDR3 does, leaving the germline J gene to fill in the end. The chain uses TRBV4-2 and TRBJ2-3; D ambiguous. The CDR3 extends over 14 amino acids. The germline gives CDR1 LGHNA, CDR2 YNFKEQ. The covered CDR3 bases are TGCGCCAGCAGCCAAGAAACTTACACAGATACG. Translating gives CASSQETYTDT. The entire CDR3 protein is CASSQETYTDTQYF.

As to this clone: Read data end 3 residues before the CDR3 end; the end is taken from the germline J gene. The V call is TRBV30, the J call TRBJ2-1, with 10 bases identical to TRBD1. CDR3 length: 17 amino acids. Germline CDR1 GTSNPN, CDR2 SVGIG (reference sequence). The V gene end was trimmed by 0 bases and the J gene end by 3 bases; junction bases not matched to a gene: 8. CDR3 region: CAWSVPDRGLYYNEQFF. The part of the CDR3 DNA that was read is TGTGCCTGGAGTGTACCCGACAGGGGGCTTTACTACAATGAG.

The DNA read from the CDR3 is TGTGCCAGCAGCTTAATGAGGGCAGGGGAAAACACC. Its translation is CASSLMRAGENT. The whole CDR3 protein reads CASSLMRAGENTIYF. The chain is built from TRBV7-6 and TRBJ1-3; D is perhaps TRBD1 (6 bases). The sequenced fragment ends 3 residues before the CDR3 boundary, so the rest is inferred from the germline J gene. The CDR3 extends over 15 amino acids. The germline gives CDR1 SGHVS, CDR2 FNYEAQ. The ends were cut back, 2 bases at V and 6 bases at J, with 14 bases in the middle.

In the case of this clone: The read gets to within 3 residues of the CDR3 end, and the germline J gene fills in the rest. V gene TRBV20-1 combines with J gene TRBJ1-5; possibly TRBD1 for D (5 bases). The CDR3 is made up of 13 amino acids. The V end lost 1 base, the J end lost 4 bases, and 8 bases lay between the germline ends. CDR1 DFQATT and CDR2 SNEGSKA come from the germline V gene (reference sequence). Incomplete CDR3 DNA: TGCAGTGCTAGAGGGGGGGGGAATCAGCCC. Amino acid sequence: CSARGGGNQP. The whole CDR3 sequence reads CSARGGGNQPQHF.

CDR3 DNA (partial): TGCAGCGTTAAGACAGGGAGTAATGAAAAA. It translates to CSVKTGSNEK. The entire CDR3 reads CSVKTGSNEKLFF. This chain joins TRBV29-1 and TRBJ1-4, with 7 bases identical to TRBD1. With the read ending 3 residues before the CDR3 end, the germline J gene is used to fill in that end. Germline V gene data show CDR1 as SQVTM and CDR2 as ANQGSEA. The CDR3 extends over 13 amino acids. With 5 bases clipped from V and 4 bases from J, the junction kept 4 bases outside the gene matches.

On this clone: With the read ending 3 residues before the CDR3 end, the germline J gene is used to fill in that end. The chain is built from TRBV24-1 and TRBJ2-3, with 9 bases that match TRBD1. V was clipped by 1 base and J by 5 bases; unmatched bases: 6. Germline lookup yields CDR1 KGHDR and CDR2 SFDVKD. The CDR3 is 16 residues long. CDR3 amino acids: CATSDLGTGSGDTQYF. Incomplete CDR3 DNA: TGTGCCACCAGTGATTTAGGGACAGGGTCGGGAGATACG.

As to this clone: The read falls 3 residues short of the CDR3 end, and the missing part is taken from the germline J gene. The J gene is TRBJ2-3, the V gene TRBV5-7; a weak D match, TRBD2 (6 bases). TRBV5-7 is an ORF for which the function is uncertain. CDR3 length: 15 amino acids. Trimming cost V 0 bases and J 6 bases, with 14 bases left between them. CDR3: CASSLEAGSFDTQYF. The sequenced CDR3 bases are TGTGCCAGCAGCTTGGAGGCGGGGTCCTTTGATACG.

With regard to this clone: The CDR3 is cut off 3 residues early in the read; its end comes from the germline J gene. The rearrangement uses TRBV5-1 and TRBJ1-1, with a tentative D call TRBD1 (5 bases). The germline V gene has CDR1 SGHRS and CDR2 YFSETQ. The V gene lost 0 bases and the J gene lost 4 bases, with 13 bases spanning the gap. The CDR3 is made up of 15 amino acids. The CDR3 loop is CASSLDWGGGTEAFF. CDR3 DNA (partial): TGCGCCAGCAGCTTGGATTGGGGCGGAGGCACTGAA.

On this clone: The read is 3 residues too short to cover the CDR3 end, so that end is filled in from the germline J gene. V usage is TRBV5-4 and J usage is TRBJ2-1; D may be TRBD2 (6 bases). CDR1 SGHNT and CDR2 YYREEE come from the germline V gene (reference sequence). Trimming took off 6 bases at V and 6 bases at J, with 19 bases between the two ends. The CDR3 consists of 15 residues. Incomplete CDR3 DNA: TGTGCCAGCAACCGGGTGACTAGTCACCCCAATGAG. It codes for CASNRVTSHPNE. The full-length CDR3 reads as CASNRVTSHPNEQFF.

A word on this clone: The CDR3 is cut off 3 residues early in the read; its end comes from the germline J gene. V usage is TRBV20-1 and J usage is TRBJ1-4; a possible D gene is TRBD1 (5 bases). The CDR3 covers 14 residues. Germline V gene lookup returns CDR1 DFQATT and CDR2 SNEGSKA (reference sequence). Trimming cost V 6 bases and J 8 bases, with 19 bases left between them. CDR3 in amino acids: CSAVDRREGEKLFF. The covered CDR3 bases are TGCAGTGCGGTCGACAGACGTGAAGGGGAAAAA.

As to this clone: The DNA ends 3 residues before the CDR3 does, and the rest of the CDR3 is filled in from the germline J gene. V and J are TRBV20-1 and TRBJ1-5; no reliable D call. The length of the CDR3 is 12 residues. The germline gives CDR1 DFQATT, CDR2 SNEGSKA (reference sequence). Trimming cost V 0 bases and J 9 bases, with 9 bases left between them. Incomplete CDR3 DNA: TGCAGTGCTAGAGATGGGCCCGGGCCC. Its protein is CSARDGPGP. The full CDR3 reads CSARDGPGPQHF.

The sequenced CDR3 bases are TGTGCCAGCAGTTACTCGAGACGGGTCTACAATGAG. Its translation: CASSYSRRVYNE. The CDR3 in full is CASSYSRRVYNEQFF. The chain couples TRBV6-2 or TRBV6-3 to TRBJ2-1; D not certain. The CDR3 end lies 3 residues beyond the end of the read and is filled in from the germline J gene. V was pared by 0 bases and J by 3 bases, with 9 bases between. The CDR3 consists of 15 residues. The germline V gene encodes CDR1 MNHEY and CDR2 SVGEGT.

On this clone itself: The CDR3 end lies 3 residues beyond the end of the read and is filled in from the germline J gene. The V call is TRBV28, the J call TRBJ2-5; 7 bases match TRBD2. The CDR3 runs 14 residues. J gave up 5 bases and V 2 bases, and 5 bases lay outside the gene matches. Germline CDR1 MDHEN, CDR2 SYDVKM. Incomplete CDR3 DNA: TGTGCCAGCAGTTTAACGGGAGGACTTGAGACC. This codes for CASSLTGGLET. The full CDR3 protein is CASSLTGGLETQYF.

About this clone itself: The read ends 3 residues before the CDR3 terminus; that terminus is restored from the germline J gene. The chain has TRBV5-6 and TRBJ2-1; no reliable D call. Trimming took 0 bases from V and 2 from J, leaving 9 bases between them. The CDR3 is 15 residues long. CDR1 SGHDT and CDR2 YYEEEE come from the germline V gene. CDR3 DNA (partial): TGTGCCAGCAGCTTGGTTGACCGGGCCTACAATGAG. Its protein product is CASSLVDRAYNE. The CDR3, in full, reads CASSLVDRAYNEQFF.

As for this clone: The sequenced fragment ends 3 residues before the CDR3 boundary, so the rest is inferred from the germline J gene. J is TRBJ2-5 and V is TRBV5-1; 9 bases align to TRBD1. CDR1 and CDR2 (germline): SGHRS, YFSETQ. The junction had 3 bases not matched to a gene; V was cut back by 4 bases and J by 5 bases. The CDR3 loop spans 13 amino acids. CDR3 DNA, as far as it was read: TGCGCCAGCAGCACAGGGGGCGCGGAGACC. This gives the protein CASSTGGAET. The CDR3 as a whole reads CASSTGGAETQYF.

A word on this clone: The missing CDR3 end, 3 residues past where the read stops, is filled in from the germline J gene. The rearrangement links TRBV20-1 to TRBJ2-3; TRBD2 agrees at 8 bases. Germline CDR1 and CDR2: DFQATT and SNEGSKA (reference sequence). V was pared by 3 bases and J by 4 bases, with 6 bases of the junction left unmatched. The CDR3 is 14 residues long. The sequenced CDR3 bases are TGCAGTGCTAGGGCCGGGACTAGACCAGATACG. Protein sequence: CSARAGTRPDT. In full, the CDR3 is CSARAGTRPDTQYF.

Concerning this clone itself: The read halts 3 residues ahead of the CDR3 end, with the missing end drawn from the germline J gene. The chain combines TRBV11-2 with TRBJ2-2; D is perhaps TRBD1 (5 bases). The CDR3 contains 13 residues. Trimming cost V 0 bases and J 8 bases, with 7 bases left between them. Germline assignment: CDR1 SGHAT and CDR2 FQNNGV. CDR3 sequence: CASSLEGLGELFF. CDR3 bases read: TGTGCCAGCAGCTTAGAGGGGCTGGGGGAG. Full variable domain (rest looked up from reference TRBV11-2 and TRBJ2-2): EAGVAQSPRYKIIEKRQSVAFWCNPISGHATLYWYQQILGQGPKLLIQFQNNGVVDDSQLPKDRFSAERLKGVDSTLKIQPAKLEDSAVYLCASSLEGLGELFFGEGSRLTVL.

Comments on this clone: The read terminates 3 residues ahead of where the CDR3 ends, so the germline J gene completes it. This chain links TRBV29-1 with TRBJ1-2, with unresolved D. Trimming took 1 base from V and 3 from J, leaving 6 bases between them. Germline V gene sequence: CDR1 SQVTM, CDR2 ANQGSEA. The CDR3 is made up of 12 amino acids. The chain's CDR3 is CSVEAVYYGYTF. The covered CDR3 bases are TGCAGCGTTGAAGCCGTGTACTATGGC.

Turning to this clone: The read ends 3 residues early relative to the CDR3; the germline J gene fills the gap. This rearrangement joins TRBV29-1 to TRBJ1-1; weak D call: TRBD1 (6 bases). The CDR3 length is 15 residues. Trimming cost V 4 bases and J 0 bases, with 15 bases left between them. CDR1 is SQVTM, CDR2 ANQGSEA, per germline. The CDR3 spells CSVGRGPSMNTEAFF. The sequenced part of the CDR3 DNA is TGCAGCGTTGGCAGGGGCCCTTCCATGAACACTGAA.

Note on this clone: The read ends 3 residues before the CDR3 terminus; that terminus is restored from the germline J gene. The chain recombines TRBV5-1 with TRBJ1-5; TRBD1 might be the D (5 bases). Germline V gene lookup returns CDR1 SGHRS and CDR2 YFSETQ. Trimming left V 0 bases short and J 6 bases short, with 13 bases between. The CDR3 extends over 15 amino acids. The CDR3 sequence: CASSLVGGRGQPQHF. The part of the CDR3 DNA that was read is TGCGCCAGCAGCTTGGTGGGGGGTAGGGGTCAGCCC.

Turning to this clone: The read halts 3 residues ahead of the CDR3 end, with the missing end drawn from the germline J gene. The gene calls are TRBV5-1 and TRBJ2-3; 7 nucleotides line up with TRBD1. The germline gives CDR1 SGHRS, CDR2 YFSETQ. Trimming cost V 2 bases and J 2 bases; bases outside gene matches: 5. CDR3 length: 15 residues. CDR3 loop: CASSFTGANTDTQYF. The DNA read from the CDR3 is TGCGCCAGCAGCTTTACAGGGGCCAACACAGATACG.

Details on this clone: The read terminates 3 residues before the CDR3 end, so the remaining end is supplied by the germline J gene. The chain carries TRBV20-1 and TRBJ2-7; 7 nucleotides align to TRBD1. The CDR3 consists of 16 residues. Germline-derived CDR1 and CDR2 are DFQATT and SNEGSKA (reference sequence). V lost 5 bases, J lost 3 bases, and 16 bases stayed unmatched. The CDR3 bases that were read are TGCAGTGCTCCCCGGAAAGGGGGCTACTCCATCTACGAG. This encodes CSAPRKGGYSIYE. Given in full, the CDR3 is CSAPRKGGYSIYEQYF.

As regards this clone: The read terminates 3 residues ahead of where the CDR3 ends, so the germline J gene completes it. The gene calls are TRBV20-1 and TRBJ1-6; TRBD1 matches 9 bases. This CDR3 is 17 amino acids long. Germline CDR1 is DFQATT and CDR2 is SNEGSKA (reference sequence). Trimming at V came to 6 bases and at J to 7 bases, leaving 16 bases not matched to a gene. The covered CDR3 bases are TGCAGTGCCCCGACTAGCGACAGGGGGGGATTAAATTCACCC. Translated: CSAPTSDRGGLNSP. The full CDR3 protein is CSAPTSDRGGLNSPLHF.

Of note for this clone: From the germline J gene comes the end of the CDR3, since the read stops 3 residues before it. The chain uses TRBV10-1 and TRBJ2-3; D not certain. The CDR3 covers 12 residues. Germline V gene sequence: CDR1 WNHNN, CDR2 SYGVQD (reference sequence). The CDR3 reads CASSEVLSTQYF. The sequenced part of the CDR3 DNA is TGCGCCAGCAGTGAGGTTCTGAGCACG.

The CDR3 loop reads CASSHSYEQYF. The sequenced part of the CDR3 DNA is TGTGCCAGCAGCCATTCCTACGAG. This chain links TRBV7-9 with TRBJ2-7, with D unresolved. The read ends 3 residues shy of where the CDR3 ends; the end is completed using the germline J gene. The CDR3 consists of 11 residues. Germline CDR1 SEHNR, CDR2 FQNEAQ (reference sequence). Trimming took 5 bases from V and 1 from J, leaving 3 bases between them.

In the case of this clone: The read comes to an end 3 residues before the CDR3 does, leaving the germline J gene to fill in the end. The genes are TRBV7-6 and TRBJ1-4; TRBD1 matches at 8 bases. This CDR3 is 15 amino acids long. V was pared by 2 bases and J by 8 bases, with 7 bases of the junction left unmatched. Germline CDR1 and CDR2: SGHVS and FNYEAQ. The CDR3 sequence is CASSLTTGVREKLFF. CDR3 DNA (partial): TGTGCCAGCAGCTTAACGACAGGGGTTCGGGAAAAA.

Details on this clone: The CDR3 extends 3 residues past the end of the read, so its final part is completed from the germline J gene. This rearrangement joins TRBV7-6 to TRBJ2-5, with D perhaps TRBD1 (6 bases). Germline CDR1 is SGHVS and CDR2 is FNYEAQ. CDR3 length: 13 residues. The V end lost 5 bases, the J end lost 6 bases, and 13 bases lay between the germline ends. The CDR3: CASSPPGEQTQYF. The CDR3 DNA, read in part, is TGTGCCAGCAGCCCTCCAGGGGAACAGACC.

Note on this clone: At one end the junction does not follow the germline gene, possibly because of a read error. The read gets to within 3 residues of the CDR3 end, and the germline J gene fills in the rest. J is TRBJ2-5 and V is TRBV4-2; D might be TRBD1 (6 bases). The germline gives CDR1 LGHNA, CDR2 YNFKEQ. The CDR3 contains 13 residues. The CDR3 DNA, read in part, is TGCGCCAGCAGCCAAGGGCAGGGGAAGACC. It is translated as CASSQGQGKT. The whole CDR3 is CASSQGQGKTQYF.

In regard to this clone: Read data end 3 residues before the CDR3 end; the end is taken from the germline J gene. V gene TRBV28 combines with J gene TRBJ2-1; D gene unclear. CDR3 size: 13 residues. The germline gives CDR1 MDHEN, CDR2 SYDVKM. V lost 3 bases, J lost 3 bases, and 6 bases lay in between. CDR3: CASSFTVYNEQFF. CDR3 DNA, as far as it was read: TGTGCCAGCAGTTTCACAGTCTACAATGAG.